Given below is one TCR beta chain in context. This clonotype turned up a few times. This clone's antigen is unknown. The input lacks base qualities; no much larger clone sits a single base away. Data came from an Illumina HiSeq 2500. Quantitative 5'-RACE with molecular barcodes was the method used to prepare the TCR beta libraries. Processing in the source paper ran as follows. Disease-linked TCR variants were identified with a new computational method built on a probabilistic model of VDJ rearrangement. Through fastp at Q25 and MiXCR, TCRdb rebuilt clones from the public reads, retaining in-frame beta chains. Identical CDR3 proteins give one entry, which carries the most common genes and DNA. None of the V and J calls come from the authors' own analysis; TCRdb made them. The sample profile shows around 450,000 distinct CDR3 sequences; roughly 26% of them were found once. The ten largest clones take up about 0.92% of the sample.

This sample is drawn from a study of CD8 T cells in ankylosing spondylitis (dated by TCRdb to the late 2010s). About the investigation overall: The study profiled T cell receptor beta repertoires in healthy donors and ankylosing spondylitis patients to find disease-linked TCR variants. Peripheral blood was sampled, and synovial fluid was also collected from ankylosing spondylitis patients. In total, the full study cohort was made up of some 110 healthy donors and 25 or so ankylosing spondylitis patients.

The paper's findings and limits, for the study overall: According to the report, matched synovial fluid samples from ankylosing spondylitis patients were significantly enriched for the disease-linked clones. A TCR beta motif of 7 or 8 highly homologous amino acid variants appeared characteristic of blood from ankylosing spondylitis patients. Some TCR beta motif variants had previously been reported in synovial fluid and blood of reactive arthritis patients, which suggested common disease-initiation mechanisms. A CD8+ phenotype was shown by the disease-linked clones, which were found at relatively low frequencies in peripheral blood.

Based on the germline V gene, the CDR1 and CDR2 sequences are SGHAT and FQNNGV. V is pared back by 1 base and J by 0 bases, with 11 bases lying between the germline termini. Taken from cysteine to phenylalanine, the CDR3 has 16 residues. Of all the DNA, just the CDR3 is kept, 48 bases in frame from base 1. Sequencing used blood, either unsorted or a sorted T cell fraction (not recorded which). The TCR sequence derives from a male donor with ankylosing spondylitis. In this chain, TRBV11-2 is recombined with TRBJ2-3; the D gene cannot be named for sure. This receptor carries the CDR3 CASSLAGQPSTDTQYF. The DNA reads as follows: TGTGCCAGCAGCTTAGCCGGGCAGCCTAGCACAGATACGCAGTATTTT.